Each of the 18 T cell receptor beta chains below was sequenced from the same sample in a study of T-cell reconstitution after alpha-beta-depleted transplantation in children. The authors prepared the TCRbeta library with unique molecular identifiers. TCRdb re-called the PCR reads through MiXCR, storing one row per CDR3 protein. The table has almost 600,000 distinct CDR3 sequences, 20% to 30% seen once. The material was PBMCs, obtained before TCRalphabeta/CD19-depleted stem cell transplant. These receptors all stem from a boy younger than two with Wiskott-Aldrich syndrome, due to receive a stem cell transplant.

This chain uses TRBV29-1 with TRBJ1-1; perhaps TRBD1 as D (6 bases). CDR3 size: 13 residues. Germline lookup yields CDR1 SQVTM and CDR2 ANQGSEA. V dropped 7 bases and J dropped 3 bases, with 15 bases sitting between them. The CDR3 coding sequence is TGCAGCGCCCGCCCGGACAGCTACACTGAAGCTTTCTTT. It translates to CSARPDSYTEAFF.

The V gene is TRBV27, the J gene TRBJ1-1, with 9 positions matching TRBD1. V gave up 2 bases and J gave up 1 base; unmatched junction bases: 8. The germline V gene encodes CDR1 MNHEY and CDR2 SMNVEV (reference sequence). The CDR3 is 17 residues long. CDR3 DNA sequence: TGTGCCAGCAGTTTAAGAAGGACAGGGGATCCGAACACTGAAGCTTTCTTT. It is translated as CASSLRRTGDPNTEAFF.

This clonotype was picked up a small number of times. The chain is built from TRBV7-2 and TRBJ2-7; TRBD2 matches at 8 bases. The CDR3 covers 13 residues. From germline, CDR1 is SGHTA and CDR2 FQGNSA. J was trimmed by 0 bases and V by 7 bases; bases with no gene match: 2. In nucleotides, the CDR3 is TGTGCCAGCAAGCGGGAGAGCTCCTACGAGCAGTACTTC. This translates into CASKRESSYEQYF.

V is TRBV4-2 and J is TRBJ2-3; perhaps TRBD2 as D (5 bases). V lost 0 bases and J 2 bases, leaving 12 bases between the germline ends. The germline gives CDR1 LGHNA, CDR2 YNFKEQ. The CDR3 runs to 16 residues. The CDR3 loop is CASSQDPQRNTDTQYF. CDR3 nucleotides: TGTGCCAGCAGCCAAGATCCCCAGCGGAACACAGATACGCAGTATTTT.

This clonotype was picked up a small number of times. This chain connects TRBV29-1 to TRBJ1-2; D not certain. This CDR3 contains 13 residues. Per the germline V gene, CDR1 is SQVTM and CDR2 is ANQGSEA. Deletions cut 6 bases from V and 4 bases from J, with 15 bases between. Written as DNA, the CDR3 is TGCAGCGTCACGGGAACTTCCCTCTATGGCTACACCTTC. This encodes CSVTGTSLYGYTF.

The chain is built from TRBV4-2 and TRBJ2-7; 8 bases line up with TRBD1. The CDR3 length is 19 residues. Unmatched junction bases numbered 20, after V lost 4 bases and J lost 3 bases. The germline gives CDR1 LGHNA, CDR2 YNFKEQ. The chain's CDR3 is CASSPQYYHGTGRSYEQYF. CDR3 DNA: TGTGCCAGCAGCCCCCAGTACTACCATGGGACAGGAAGAAGCTACGAGCAGTACTTC.

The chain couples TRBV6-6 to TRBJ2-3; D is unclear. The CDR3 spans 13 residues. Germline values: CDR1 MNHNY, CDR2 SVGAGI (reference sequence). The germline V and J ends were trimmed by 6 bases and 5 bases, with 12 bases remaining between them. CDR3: CASRTGAGDTQYF. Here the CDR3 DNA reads TGTGCCAGCAGGACGGGCGCCGGAGATACGCAGTATTTT.

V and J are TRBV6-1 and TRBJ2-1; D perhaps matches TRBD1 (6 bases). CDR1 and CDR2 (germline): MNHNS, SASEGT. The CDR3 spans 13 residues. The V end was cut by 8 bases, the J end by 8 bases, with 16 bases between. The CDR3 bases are TGTGCCAGCCGCCTTATCCCAGGGGATGAGCAGTTCTTC. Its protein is CASRLIPGDEQFF.

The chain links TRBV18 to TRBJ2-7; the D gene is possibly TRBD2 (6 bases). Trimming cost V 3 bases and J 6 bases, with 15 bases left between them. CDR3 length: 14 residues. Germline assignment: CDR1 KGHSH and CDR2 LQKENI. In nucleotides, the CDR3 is TGTGCCAGCTCACCCGGTCCCGTAGCGGCCGAGCAGTACTTC. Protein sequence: CASSPGPVAAEQYF.

CDR3 amino acids: CASTDRQTQYF. CDR3 sequence (DNA): TGTGCCAGCACGGACAGACAGACCCAGTACTTC. V and J are TRBV28 and TRBJ2-5; TRBD1 is a possible D gene (6 bases). Germline assignment: CDR1 MDHEN and CDR2 SYDVKM. Trimming removed 7 bases at V and 6 bases at J, with 9 bases between. This CDR3 comprises 11 residues.

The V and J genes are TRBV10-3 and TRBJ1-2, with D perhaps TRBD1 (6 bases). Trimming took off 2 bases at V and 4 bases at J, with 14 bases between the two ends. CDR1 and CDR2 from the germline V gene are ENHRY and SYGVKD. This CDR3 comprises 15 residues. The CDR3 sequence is CAISETSDSLYGYTF. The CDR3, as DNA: TGTGCCATCAGTGAGACGTCGGACAGCCTCTATGGCTACACCTTC.

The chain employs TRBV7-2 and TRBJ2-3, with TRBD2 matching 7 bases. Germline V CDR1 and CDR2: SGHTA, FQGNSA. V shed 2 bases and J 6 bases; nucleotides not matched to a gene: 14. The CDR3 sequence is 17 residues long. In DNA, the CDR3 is TGTGCCAGCAGCTTATTCGGCCGCGGACTGGGAGGGGATACGCAGTATTTT. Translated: CASSLFGRGLGGDTQYF.

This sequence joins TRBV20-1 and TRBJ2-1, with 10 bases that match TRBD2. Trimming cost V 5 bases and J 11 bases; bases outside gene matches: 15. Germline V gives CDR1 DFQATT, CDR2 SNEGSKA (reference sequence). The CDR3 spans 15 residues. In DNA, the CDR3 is TGCAGTGCTGGTCGGGCTAGCGGGAGTACAATGAAGCAGTTCTTC. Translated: CSAGRASGSTMKQFF.

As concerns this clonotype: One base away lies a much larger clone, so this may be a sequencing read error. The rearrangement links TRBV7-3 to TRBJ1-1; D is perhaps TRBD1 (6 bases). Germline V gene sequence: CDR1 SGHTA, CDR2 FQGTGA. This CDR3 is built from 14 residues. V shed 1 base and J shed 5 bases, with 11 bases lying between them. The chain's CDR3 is CASSLRGLGTEAFF. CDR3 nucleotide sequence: TGTGCCAGCAGCTTAAGGGGGCTAGGGACTGAAGCTTTCTTT.

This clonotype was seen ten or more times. The CDR3 coding sequence is TGTGCCATCAAAGAAGGGGTGGGGGATACGCAGTATTTT. Translated: CAIKEGVGDTQYF. The chain uses TRBV10-3 and TRBJ2-3, with D maybe TRBD1 (5 bases). The V gene's germline CDR1 is ENHRY and CDR2 SYGVKD. This CDR3 has 13 amino acids. Trimming removed 7 bases from V and 6 bases from J, with 14 bases in between.

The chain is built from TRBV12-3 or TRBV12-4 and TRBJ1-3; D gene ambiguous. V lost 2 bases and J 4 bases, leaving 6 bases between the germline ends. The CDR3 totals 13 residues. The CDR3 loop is CASSLHGGNTIYF. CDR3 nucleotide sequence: TGTGCCAGCAGTTTACACGGAGGAAACACCATATATTTT.

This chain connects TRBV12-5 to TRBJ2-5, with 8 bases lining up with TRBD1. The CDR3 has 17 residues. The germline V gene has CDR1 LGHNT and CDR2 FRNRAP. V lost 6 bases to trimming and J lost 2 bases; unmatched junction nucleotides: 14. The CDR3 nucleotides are TGTGCTAGTGGCCTTGGTGGGAGGACAGGGAGACAAGAGACCCAGTACTTC. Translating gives CASGLGGRTGRQETQYF.

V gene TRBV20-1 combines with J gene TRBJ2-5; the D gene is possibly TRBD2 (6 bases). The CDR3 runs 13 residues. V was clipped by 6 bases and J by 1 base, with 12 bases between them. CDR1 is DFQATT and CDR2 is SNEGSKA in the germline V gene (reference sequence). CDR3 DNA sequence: TGCAGTGCGGGACCTAGCGTCCAAGAGACCCAGTACTTC. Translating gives CSAGPSVQETQYF.